This TCR beta chain was captured in a study of cytomegalovirus exposure and HLA in healthy donors. General observations from the study: The classifier reportedly diagnosed cytomegalovirus status with high sensitivity and specificity.

The V segment lost 6 bases and the J segment 1 base; nucleotides outside the gene matches: 5. The CDR3 spans 15 residues. Germline V gene sequence: CDR1 SGHRS, CDR2 YFSETQ. The donors (healthy individuals) were bone marrow donors. This clone was seen a few times. Its cognate antigen is unknown. The PCR had 60 Vbeta and 13 Jbeta primers. Some clones are missing from TCRdb's copy, which holds only in-frame ones; the method was immunoSEQ multiplex PCR. The sample holds 140,000 to 150,000 clones, about 10% seen once. The rearrangement joins TRBV5-1 to TRBJ2-3, with TRBD2 identical over 10 bases. Sequencing input: PBMCs. This receptor was identified in a middle-aged man in good health and CMV-seronegative. The CDR3 nucleotides read TGCGCCAGCACACCCCTAGCGGGAGGCACAGATACGCAGTATTTT. Translating it yields CASTPLAGGTDTQYF.